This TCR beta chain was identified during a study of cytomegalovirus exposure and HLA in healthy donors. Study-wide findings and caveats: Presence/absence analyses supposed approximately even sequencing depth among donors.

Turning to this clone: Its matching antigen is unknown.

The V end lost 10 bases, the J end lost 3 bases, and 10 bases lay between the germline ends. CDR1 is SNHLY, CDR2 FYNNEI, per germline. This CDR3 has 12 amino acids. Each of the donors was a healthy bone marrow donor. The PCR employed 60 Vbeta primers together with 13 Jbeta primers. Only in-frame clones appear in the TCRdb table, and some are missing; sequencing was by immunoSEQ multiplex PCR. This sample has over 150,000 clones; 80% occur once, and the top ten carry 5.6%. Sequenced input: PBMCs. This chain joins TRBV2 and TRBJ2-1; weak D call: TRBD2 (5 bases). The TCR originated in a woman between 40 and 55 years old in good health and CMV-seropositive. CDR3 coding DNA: TGTGCCAACCGGGGATACTACAATGAGCAGTTCTTC. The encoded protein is CANRGYYNEQFF. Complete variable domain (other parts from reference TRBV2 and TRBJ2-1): EPEVTQTPSHQVTQMGQEVILRCVPISNHLYFYWYRQILGQKVEFLVSFYNNEISEKSEIFDDQFSVERPDGSNFTLKIRSTKLEDSAMYFCANRGYYNEQFFGPGTRLTVL.